This T cell receptor beta chain was recorded in a study of shared clonotypes between healthy human individuals. CD45RA+ naive and CD45RA-negative memory subsets were separated from CD4+ cells. With respect to this clone: The antigen remains unidentified.

Study-level points and caveats: Deeper or shallower sequencing was expected to change how clonotypes are shared among donors.

The CDR3 has 11 amino acids. V lost 10 bases to trimming and J lost 6 bases, with 11 bases between them. Germline V lookup: CDR1 SNHLY, CDR2 FYNNEI. The authors' processing: ImmunoSEQ output held junction-only sequences without quality scores, so filtering differed. The method was immunoSEQ multiplex PCR; TCRdb's version includes in-frame clones alone and lacks a portion of them. V, J and clone size are taken as reported in that table, and D and trimming were inferred from the DNA itself. The sample holds about 1.5 million clones, 98% seen once. This chain links TRBV2 with TRBJ2-3; no firm D call. Sample: naive CD4+ T cells sorted from blood. As to subset: CD45RA+ positively selected. The receptor was derived from a young man in good health. CDR3 region: CAILRTDTQYF. For the CDR3, the DNA is TGTGCCATCCTAAGGACGGATACGCAGTATTTT.